This TCR beta chain was observed in a study of cytomegalovirus exposure and HLA in healthy donors. Of note for this clone: Its specificity is not known.

After removal of 6 bases from V and 9 bases from J, the junction contained 4 bases not matched to a gene. The germline V gene encodes CDR1 DFQATT and CDR2 SNEGSKA (reference sequence). There are 10 residues in the CDR3. Study-level findings and limits: While the bulk of TCR sequences proved rare, some public TCRs turned up in many donors. That first-cohort TCR clusters tended to co-occur in the 120 or so validation repertoires was found in a later analysis. The study listed 150 to 200 cytomegalovirus-associated TCR beta chains.

Sequencing used immunoSEQ multiplex PCR; TCRdb keeps in-frame clones, though not all of them. Among hundreds of thousands of clones listed, around 86% were seen once. The rearrangement uses TRBV20-1 and TRBJ2-7, with 8 positions matching TRBD1. Sequenced material: PBMCs. The sequence was obtained from a woman aged 18-35 years in good health and CMV-seronegative. CDR3 nucleotides: TGCAGTGCAGACAGGGGTAGGCAGTACTTC. Translating it yields CSADRGRQYF.